A few counts support the clone carrying this T cell receptor beta chain. Its specificity is unknown. The V end was cut by 2 bases, the J end by 6 bases, with 13 bases between. From germline, CDR1 is MGHDK and CDR2 SYGVNS. This CDR3 spans 14 amino acids. The authors ran a second PCR of roughly 6 to 12 cycles using a sample-barcoded 5' primer and a J-beta primer mix. From the 5' RACE reads, TCRdb called clonotypes with MiXCR, one entry per CDR3 protein. The table records more than 700,000 distinct CDR3 sequences, roughly 50% of them present only once. These data belong to a study of blood T cells in healthy people across ages. Study-level points and caveats: Unsorted PBMCs prevented conclusive naive versus antigen-experienced comparison. Per-million-T-cell TCR beta diversity fell roughly linearly with age.

Each donor gave roughly 10 milliliters of peripheral blood. The clonotype originates from a man aged 80 or over in good health. What was sequenced was blood. The chain carries TRBV25-1 and TRBJ1-1; D possibly corresponds to TRBD1 (6 bases). CDR3 sequence: CASSEPQGLAEAFF. The DNA for the CDR3 is TGTGCCAGCAGTGAACCACAGGGACTCGCTGAAGCTTTCTTT.